One sample yielded the 4 T cell receptor beta chains listed below, sequenced in a study of blood T cell repertoires in COVID-19. Generated by immunoSEQ multiplex PCR, the TCRdb table keeps only in-frame clones and is missing some. The sample has 40,000 to 45,000 clones; roughly nine tenths are singletons. Sample: peripheral blood. Every receptor here comes from a human donor in a cohort sampled during active COVID-19.

This clone was seen a single time. The chain carries TRBV4-2 and TRBJ1-1, with a tentative D call TRBD1 (5 bases). V dropped 3 bases and J dropped 3 bases, with 17 bases sitting between them. The CDR3 has 16 residues. Looked up from germline, CDR1 is LGHNA and CDR2 is YNFKEQ. As DNA, the CDR3 is TGTGCCAGCAGCCAGTCAGGCGGGGCTACAGACACTGAAGCTTTCTTT. Translation: CASSQSGGATDTEAFF.

The gene calls are TRBV5-5 and TRBJ1-2; 7 positions agree with TRBD1. After removal of 3 bases from V and 4 bases from J, the junction contained 9 bases not matched to a gene. Germline V gives CDR1 SGHKS, CDR2 YYEKEE (reference sequence). The CDR3 has 15 amino acids. In DNA form, the CDR3 reads TGTGCCAGCAGCTATCGACAGGGAGTTACCTATGGCTACACCTTC. Protein sequence: CASSYRQGVTYGYTF.

The chain employs TRBV30 and TRBJ1-5, with 9 bases aligning to TRBD1. The CDR3 runs 13 residues. Losses at the gene ends were 5 bases for V and 4 bases for J; bases not matched to a gene: 3. Germline CDR1 GTSNPN, CDR2 SVGIG (reference sequence). The CDR3 loop reads CAWDRGENQPQHF. CDR3 in DNA: TGTGCCTGGGACAGGGGGGAGAATCAGCCCCAGCATTTT.

The chain carries TRBV9 and TRBJ1-3; 7 nucleotides line up with TRBD1. This CDR3 has 15 residues. V shed 3 bases, J shed 1 base, and the junction held 4 bases outside the gene matches. Germline CDR1 and CDR2: SGDLS and YYNGEE. The DNA of the CDR3 is TGTGCCAGCAGCGGAAGACAGGGTTCTGGAAACACCATATATTTT. Translation: CASSGRQGSGNTIYF.